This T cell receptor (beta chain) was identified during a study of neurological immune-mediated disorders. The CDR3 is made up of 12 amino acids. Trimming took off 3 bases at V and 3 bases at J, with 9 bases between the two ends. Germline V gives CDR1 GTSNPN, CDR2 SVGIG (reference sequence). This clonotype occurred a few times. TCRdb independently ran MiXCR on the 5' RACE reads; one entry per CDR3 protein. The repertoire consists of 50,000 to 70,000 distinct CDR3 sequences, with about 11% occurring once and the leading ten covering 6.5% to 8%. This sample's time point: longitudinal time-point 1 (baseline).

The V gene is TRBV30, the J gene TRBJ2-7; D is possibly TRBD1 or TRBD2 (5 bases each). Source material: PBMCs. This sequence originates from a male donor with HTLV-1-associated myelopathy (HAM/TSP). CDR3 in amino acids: CAWSRGLYEQYF. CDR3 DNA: TGTGCCTGGAGCCGGGGCCTCTACGAGCAGTACTTC.